These T cell receptor beta chains were read from a single sample in a study of tumor and adjacent non-tumor tissue in lung cancer. MiXCR, run by TCRdb on the multiplex PCR reads, gives a single entry per CDR3 protein. The table lists just over 200,000 distinct CDR3 sequences, approximately 74% of them singletons. The material sequenced was lung tumor tissue. These receptor sequences come from a man in his sixties with non-small cell lung cancer. Both conserved end residues are part of each CDR3. The D gene is left open where the match is weak. The listing skips clone size in some rows; elsewhere it reads once, few, many or a size class.

>TRBV12-3/TRBV12-4|NA|TRBJ2-3|NA
CASSPLRLSMVPDMQYF
TGTGCCAGCAGTCCCCTTAGACTATCCATGGTCCCAGATATGCAGTATTTT
>TRBV11-3|NA|TRBJ2-1|NA
CASSPHRVIDEQFF
TGTGCCAGCAGCCCGCACAGGGTAATCGATGAGCAGTTCTTC
>TRBV7-8|NA|TRBJ1-4|NA
CASSFDRSIRKLFF
TGTGCCAGCAGCTTCGACAGGTCGATCAGGAAACTGTTTTTT
>TRBV6-5|many|TRBJ2-6|NA
CASSPRVSGANVLTF
TGTGCCAGCAGCCCGAGGGTTTCAGGGGCCAACGTCCTGACTTTC
>TRBV4-2|NA|TRBJ2-5|NA
CASSQVAGGSQETQYF
TGTGCCAGCAGCCAAGTGGCAGGAGGGTCCCAAGAGACCCAGTACTTC
>TRBV28|few|TRBJ2-7|TRBD2
CASRPAGGSTWEQYF
TGTGCCAGCAGGCCGGCGGGGGGCTCTACATGGGAGCAGTACTTC
>TRBV20-1|many|TRBJ2-7|TRBD1
CSAQTPDRGSYEQYF
TGCAGTGCTCAAACTCCCGACAGGGGCTCCTACGAGCAGTACTTC
>TRBV29-1|NA|TRBJ1-1|NA
CSVRGGTEAFF
TGCAGCGTTAGAGGGGGGACTGAAGCTTTCTTT
>TRBV24-1|NA|TRBJ2-1|TRBD1
CATSDRTGIEQFF
TGTGCCACCAGTGACCGGACAGGTATTGAGCAGTTCTTC
>TRBV11-2|NA|TRBJ2-1|NA
CTSSRVGGYNLQFF
TGTACCAGCAGCCGGGTAGGAGGCTACAATCTGCAGTTCTTC
>TRBV6-2/TRBV6-3|NA|TRBJ2-7|NA
CASSYGPREQYF
TGTGCCAGCAGTTACGGACCTCGCGAGCAGTACTTC
>TRBV28|NA|TRBJ2-1|NA
CASSLPPPVDYNEQFF
TGTGCCAGCAGTTTACCCCCCCCGGTGGACTACAATGAGCAGTTCTTC
>TRBV30|NA|TRBJ1-4|NA
CAWSIGRFEKLFF
TGTGCCTGGAGTATCGGGCGGTTTGAAAAACTGTTTTTT
>TRBV20-1|many|TRBJ2-7|TRBD1
CSARDYRQGDIDEQYF
TGCAGTGCTAGAGATTACAGGCAGGGGGATATCGACGAGCAGTACTTC
>TRBV11-2|NA|TRBJ2-1|NA
CASNFRGGPYNEQFF
TGTGCCAGCAACTTTAGAGGGGGGCCGTACAATGAGCAGTTCTTC
>TRBV5-4|few|TRBJ1-2|NA
CASSFEFYGYTF
TGTGCCAGCAGCTTCGAATTCTATGGCTACACCTTC
>TRBV6-5|many|TRBJ1-5|NA
CASSNSNQPQHF
TGTGCCAGCAGCAACAGCAATCAGCCCCAGCATTTT
>TRBV6-1|NA|TRBJ2-7|TRBD2
CVSSGTSLAGGYEQYF
TGTGTCAGCAGTGGAACCTCACTAGCGGGAGGCTACGAGCAGTACTTC
>TRBV11-3|many|TRBJ1-1|NA
CASRKTGNTEAFF
TGTGCCAGCAGGAAGACAGGAAACACTGAAGCTTTCTTT
>TRBV19|NA|TRBJ1-4|NA
CASSHFGEKLFF
TGTGCCAGTAGTCATTTCGGCGAAAAACTGTTTTTT
>TRBV11-2|once|TRBJ2-5|NA
CAGSLAPREEESQYF
TGTGCCGGCAGCTTAGCTCCTAGAGAGGAAGAGTCCCAGTACTTC
>TRBV11-2|NA|TRBJ2-1|TRBD2
CAISPRGASGVGEQFF
TGTGCCATCAGCCCCCGGGGTGCTAGCGGGGTTGGTGAGCAGTTCTTC
>TRBV6-5|NA|TRBJ2-7|TRBD1
CASSGQRTGNSYEQCF
TGTGCCAGCAGTGGACAGAGGACAGGGAATTCCTACGAGCAGTGCTTC
>TRBV11-1|many|TRBJ2-2|TRBD2
CASSTTSGGASTGELFF
TGTGCCAGCAGCACCACTAGCGGGGGGGCCTCCACCGGGGAGCTGTTTTTT
>TRBV5-4|NA|TRBJ1-1|NA
CANSRPGAGSTEASF
TGTGCCAACAGCAGACCGGGGGCGGGGAGCACTGAAGCTTCCTTT
>TRBV29-1|NA|TRBJ2-3|NA
CSVCGMTNTDTRYF
TGCAGCGTTTGTGGAATGACCAACACAGATACGCGGTATTTT
>TRBV6-4|NA|TRBJ1-1|NA
CASSDGASEAFF
TGTGCCAGCAGTGACGGGGCTTCTGAAGCTTTCTTT
>TRBV10-1|NA|TRBJ2-7|NA
CASSNRLVGTPYEQYF
TGCGCCAGCAGTAACAGACTAGTGGGGACACCCTACGAGCAGTACTTC
>TRBV20-1|NA|TRBJ2-2|NA
CSARDLRLARGNTGELFF
TGCAGTGCTAGAGATCTTAGGCTAGCGAGGGGCAACACCGGGGAGCTGTTTTTT
>TRBV11-2|many|TRBJ2-1|TRBD2
CASRPAGGNEQFF
TGTGCCAGCAGGCCAGCGGGGGGGAATGAGCAGTTCTTC
>TRBV12-3/TRBV12-4|NA|TRBJ2-7|TRBD1
CASTGQAVFYLQYF
TGTGCCAGCACTGGACAGGCAGTCTTCTACTTGCAGTACTTC
>TRBV6-2/TRBV6-3|NA|TRBJ1-5|NA
CDSSYSVGTQPQHF
TGTGACAGCAGTTACTCTGTAGGGACTCAGCCGCAGCATTTT
>TRBV12-3/TRBV12-4|NA|TRBJ1-5|NA
CANSLSGGQPQHF
TGTGCCAACAGTCTTTCGGGGGGTCAGCCCCAGCATTTT
>TRBV4-3|NA|TRBJ1-1|NA
CASGTVLNTEAFF
TGCGCCAGCGGTACAGTGTTGAACACTGAAGCTTTCTTT
>TRBV4-3|NA|TRBJ1-1|NA
CASGHRDYNMNTEAFF
TGCGCCAGCGGCCACAGGGACTACAACATGAACACTGAAGCTTTCTTT